A single sample gave rise to the 16 T cell receptor beta chains below, sequenced in a study of human thymus T cells. Repertoires were generated with immunoSEQ multiplex PCR, while TCRdb's copy carries only in-frame clones and drops some. The sample includes 120,000 or so clones, around 96% of them seen just once. Obtained as resections during corrective heart surgery, the thymus tissue was then studied. Sequencing was performed on thymus tissue. These receptors came from a boy in the first two years of life with a congenital heart defect but otherwise immunologically healthy.

The genes are TRBV27 and TRBJ2-7; 8 bases map to TRBD1. Trimming took 7 bases from V and 2 from J; bases not matched to a gene: 10. The CDR3 is 15 amino acids. CDR1 and CDR2 (germline): MNHEY, SMNVEV (reference sequence). The CDR3 loop reads CASIKTSRGPYEQYF. CDR3 in DNA: TGTGCCAGCATAAAAACTTCCAGGGGGCCCTACGAGCAGTACTTC.

A single count supports this clone. The CDR3 nucleotides are TGTGCCACCAGCAGAGACAGAACCTATGGCTACACCTTC. It encodes CATSRDRTYGYTF. The chain combines TRBV15 with TRBJ1-2; D is undetermined. Germline lookup yields CDR1 LNHNV and CDR2 YYDKDF (reference sequence). Trimming took 0 bases from V and 4 from J, leaving 6 bases between them. The CDR3 covers 13 residues.

V and J are TRBV5-6 and TRBJ2-7, with 11 nucleotides matching TRBD2. The CDR3 consists of 15 residues. V was pared by 4 bases and J by 1 base, with 4 bases of the junction left unmatched. Looked up from germline, CDR1 is SGHDT and CDR2 is YYEEEE. CDR3 in DNA: TGTGCCAGCAGCCCATTAGCGGGGGGGTCCTACGAGCAGTACTTC. Protein sequence: CASSPLAGGSYEQYF.

The V gene is TRBV11-2, the J gene TRBJ1-2, with D hard to call. Trimming removed 3 bases from V and 0 bases from J, with 11 bases in between. The CDR3 runs to 15 residues. The germline V gene has CDR1 SGHAT and CDR2 FQNNGV. The CDR3 region is CASSFRAPTNYGYTF. In DNA, the CDR3 is TGTGCCAGCAGCTTTCGAGCCCCCACTAACTATGGCTACACCTTC.

This chain links TRBV30 with TRBJ1-2; D possibly corresponds to TRBD1 (6 bases). In germline, CDR1 is GTSNPN, CDR2 SVGIG (reference sequence). The CDR3 length is 13 residues. The CDR3 DNA follows: TGTGCATCAGAGGGGGGAGCTAACTATGGCTACACCTTC. Amino acid sequence: CASEGGANYGYTF.

This chain joins TRBV5-1 and TRBJ1-2; D remains ambiguous. Germline V CDR1 and CDR2: SGHRS, YFSETQ. V was pared by 0 bases and J by 7 bases, with 13 bases between. This CDR3 region has 14 residues. CDR3 sequence (DNA): TGCGCCAGCAGCTTGGCAGGCAGGAACGTTGGCTACACCTTC. Translation gives CASSLAGRNVGYTF.

This chain links TRBV29-1 with TRBJ1-2; possibly TRBD1 for D (5 bases). V was pared by 3 bases and J by 0 bases, with 11 bases between. This CDR3 comprises 14 residues. The germline V gene has CDR1 SQVTM and CDR2 ANQGSEA. As DNA, the CDR3 is TGCAGCGTTGATTCGACAGACGCTAACTATGGCTACACCTTC. Residues: CSVDSTDANYGYTF.

The chain combines TRBV5-1 with TRBJ2-3; D uncertain. Germline V lookup: CDR1 SGHRS, CDR2 YFSETQ. V lost 4 bases, J lost 0 bases, and 9 bases lay in between. The CDR3 totals 14 residues. The CDR3 DNA sequence: TGCGCCAGCAGCGTGACAACTAGCACAGATACGCAGTATTTT. Translating it yields CASSVTTSTDTQYF. The variable domain in full, with the rest retrieved from reference TRBV5-1 and TRBJ2-3, is KAGVTQTPRYLIKTRGQQVTLSCSPISGHRSVSWYQQTPGQGLQFLFEYFSETQRNKGNFPGRFSGRQFSNSRSEMNVSTLELGDSALYLCASSVTTSTDTQYFGPGTRLTVL.

The V gene is TRBV4-1, the J gene TRBJ1-2, with no clear D. This CDR3 has 10 amino acids. Trimming left V 3 bases short and J 8 bases short, with 4 bases between. Germline V lookup: CDR1 MGHRA, CDR2 YSYEKL. The CDR3 sequence: CASSQGGYTF. CDR3 bases: TGCGCCAGCAGCCAGGGCGGCTACACCTTC.

The chain couples TRBV4-2 to TRBJ2-5; D uncertain. CDR3 length: 14 residues. The V end was cut by 3 bases, the J end by 7 bases, with 15 bases between. In germline, CDR1 is LGHNA, CDR2 YNFKEQ. The CDR3 loop is CASSHVESDRTQYF. The CDR3 DNA reads as TGTGCCAGCAGCCACGTGGAGTCCGATCGGACCCAGTACTTC.

The chain combines TRBV5-1 with TRBJ2-1, with D perhaps TRBD1 (6 bases). The germline gives CDR1 SGHRS, CDR2 YFSETQ. This CDR3 region has 23 residues. V dropped 0 bases and J dropped 0 bases, with 31 bases sitting between them. CDR3 sequence reads: CASSLAGQLILTPLFSSYNEQFF. The DNA of the CDR3 is TGCGCCAGCAGCTTGGCCGGACAGCTAATACTTACACCTCTTTTTAGCTCCTACAATGAGCAGTTCTTC.

The V and J genes are TRBV5-5 and TRBJ1-2, with TRBD1 matching over 8 bases. Germline V gene lookup returns CDR1 SGHKS and CDR2 YYEKEE (reference sequence). Trimming took 3 bases from V and 8 from J; bases not matched to a gene: 6. The CDR3 is 13 amino acids. Here the CDR3 reads CASSSNRGIGYTF. The CDR3 DNA reads as TGTGCCAGCAGCTCCAACAGGGGGATCGGCTACACCTTC.

The chain has TRBV5-1 and TRBJ2-3, with 11 nucleotides matching TRBD2. Germline CDR1 reads SGHRS; CDR2 reads YFSETQ. This CDR3 spans 21 amino acids. J was trimmed by 0 bases and V by 3 bases; bases with no gene match: 18. CDR3 residues: CASSSTTLALAGGTSTDTQYF. The CDR3 DNA reads as TGCGCCAGCAGCTCCACTACCCTGGCCCTAGCGGGGGGTACTAGCACAGATACGCAGTATTTT.

The rearrangement joins TRBV5-1 to TRBJ2-5; no reliable D call. This CDR3 region has 12 residues. The germline CDR1 and CDR2 sequences are SGHRS and YFSETQ. Trimming shortened V by 0 bases and J by 4 bases, and 4 bases separated the two germline ends. CDR3 in amino acids: CASSLAGETQYF. CDR3 nucleotides: TGCGCCAGCAGCTTGGCGGGAGAGACCCAGTACTTC.

The V and J genes are TRBV28 and TRBJ1-3, with 9 bases aligning to TRBD1. Germline loops: CDR1 MDHEN, CDR2 SYDVKM. V dropped 5 bases and J dropped 0; count of bases not matched to a gene: 14. This CDR3 has 19 amino acids. CDR3 sequence reads: CASSTTPRTGVISGNTIYF. The CDR3 bases are TGTGCCAGCAGTACGACACCTAGGACAGGGGTAATCTCTGGAAACACCATATATTTT. Drawing the rest from reference TRBV28 and TRBJ1-3, the complete variable domain is DVKVTQSSRYLVKRTGEKVFLECVQDMDHENMFWYRQDPGLGLRLIYFSYDVKMKEKGDIPEGYSVSREKKERFSLILESASTNQTSMYLCASSTTPRTGVISGNTIYFGEGSWLTVV.

The chain couples TRBV30 to TRBJ2-7; D call uncertain. Germline V lookup: CDR1 GTSNPN, CDR2 SVGIG (reference sequence). CDR3 length: 13 residues. V lost 3 bases and J lost 0, with 9 bases in between. The CDR3 DNA reads as TGTGCCTGGAGGCCGGGCAGCTCCTACGAGCAGTACTTC. Amino acids: CAWRPGSSYEQYF.